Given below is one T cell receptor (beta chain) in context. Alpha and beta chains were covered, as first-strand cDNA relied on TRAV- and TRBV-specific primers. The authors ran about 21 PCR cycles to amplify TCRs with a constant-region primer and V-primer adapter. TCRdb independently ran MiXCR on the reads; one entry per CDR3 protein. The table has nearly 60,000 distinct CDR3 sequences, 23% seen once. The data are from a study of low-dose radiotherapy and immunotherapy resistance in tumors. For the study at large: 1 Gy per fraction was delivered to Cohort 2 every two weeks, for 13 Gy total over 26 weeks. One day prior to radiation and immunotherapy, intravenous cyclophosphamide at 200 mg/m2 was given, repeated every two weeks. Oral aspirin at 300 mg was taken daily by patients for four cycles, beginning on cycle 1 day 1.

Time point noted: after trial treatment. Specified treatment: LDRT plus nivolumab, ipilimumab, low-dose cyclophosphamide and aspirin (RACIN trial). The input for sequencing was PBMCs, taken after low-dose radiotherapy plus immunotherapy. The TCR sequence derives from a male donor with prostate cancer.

For the CDR3, the DNA is TGCGCCAGCAGCTGGGACACGGTCCAGGGAACAAACTATGGCTACACCTTC. Residues: CASSWDTVQGTNYGYTF. The V gene is TRBV5-1, the J gene TRBJ1-2; D is possibly TRBD1 (6 bases). CDR1 is SGHRS and CDR2 is YFSETQ in the germline V gene. This CDR3 contains 17 residues. V was shortened by 3 bases and J by 2 bases, with 20 bases between the two germline ends.